The entry that follows covers one TCR beta chain sequence. Its antigen is still unknown. No per-base quality is available; no much larger clone lies one base away. The meaning of the sample's treatment or condition label: 19 received Ad26.COV2.S at low or high dose, single or two shots; roughly five received placebo; per-sample allocation not given. Repertoires of vaccine and placebo recipients were sequenced from samples taken on day 63 after the first injection. Cohort 1b enrolled around 23 adults aged 18-55 years at a single site in Boston, USA, between 29 July and 7 August 2020. As a vaccine, Ad26.COV2.S was a replication-incompetent adenovirus type 26 vector that expressed a prefusion-stabilized SARS-CoV-2 spike protein derived from the original Wuhan strain. The data stem from a study of Ad26.COV2.S vaccination and SARS-CoV-2 variants (dated by TCRdb to the early 2020s). Context from the whole study: Vaccine-arm donors were drawn from COV1001, a multicentre, randomized, double-blind, placebo-controlled phase I-IIa trial of Ad26.COV2.S in healthy adults. Ad26.COV2.S was administered intramuscularly at 5 x 10^10 or 1 x 10^11 viral particles, either as a single shot or as two shots given 56 days apart. TCRbeta repertoire sequencing served as the tool for gauging how specific and how broad the SARS-CoV-2-reactive T cell receptors were following Ad26.COV2.S vaccination. A total of 32 samples were included in the TCR-sequenced set, comprising around 19 Ad26.COV2.S vaccine recipients, 5 placebo recipients and 8 SARS-CoV-2 convalescent individuals. Participants in the trial were split at random into five groups of five each, receiving low-dose or high-dose Ad26.COV2.S once or twice, or else placebo on both occasions. Investigators did not know the trial group allocation while performing experiments and assessing outcomes.

What the authors observed across the whole study: Substantial breadth of spike-specific CD8+ and CD4+ T cell responses was reported after vaccination. Compared with placebo recipients, Ad26.COV2.S recipients showed higher spike-specific TCR breadth (P = 0.0014). The authors noted that the TCR breadth and depth analyses may have underestimated total T cell responses. Vaccine and placebo recipients had similar non-spike TCR breadth, a finding consistent with the vaccine containing only spike. The study was not powered to compare responses between vaccine doses or regimens.

The CDR3, cysteine through phenylalanine, is 18 amino acids long. CDR3 DNA is the only sequence kept; it has 54 bases, read in frame from the first base. From the germline V gene (reference sequence), CDR1 is SEHNR and CDR2 is FQNEAQ. Germline trimming amounts to 5 bases on V and 4 bases on J, with 14 as the count of junction bases outside the gene matches. The immunoSEQ Assay was the method used to sequence TCRbeta CDR3 regions. After extraction, genomic DNA underwent amplification by bias-controlled multiplex PCR, followed by high-throughput sequencing. The paper's processing steps were these. To quantify the absolute abundance of every unique TCRbeta CDR3 region, sequences were collapsed and filtered. T cell fraction was estimated by normalizing TCRbeta template counts to usable DNA, which was measured by amplifying reference genes present in all nucleated cells. Repertoire TCRs were annotated as SARS-CoV-2-specific by exact matching of V gene, CDR3 amino acid sequence and J gene to a known reactive TCR set. The reference SARS-CoV-2 TCR set was obtained from MIRA and was filtered for enrichment in COVID-19-positive ImmuneCODE repertoires, whereby public or cross-reactive TCRs were removed. Using the MIRA antigens, annotated TCRs were further analysed by specific ORF or by position within an ORF. Breadth was defined as the number of annotated unique rearrangements divided by the total number of unique productive rearrangements, and depth was defined as the summed frequency of the annotated unique rearrangements. Two-sided Wilcoxon rank-sum tests were applied when comparing TCR breadth between groups. TCRdb provides this immuneACCESS table in a form limited to in-frame rearrangements. Some clones are lacking; in checked studies, under half of them reflect an unresolved V gene, and why the rest are absent is not known. That table gives V, J and clone size, and the DNA gave D and trimming. The sample records fewer than 600,000 clones, 70% to 90% of which are singletons. Of the sample, about 1.7% falls within the top ten clones.

The material sequenced was peripheral blood, taken in a trial of Ad26.COV2.S vaccine versus placebo. Here the chain combines TRBV7-9 and TRBJ2-1, with TRBD2 identical over 10 junction bases. The sequence was obtained from a person between 18 and 60 years old who received the Ad26.COV2.S COVID-19 vaccine or a placebo. This receptor carries the CDR3 CASSKTEVSGGTYNEQFF. The DNA reads as follows: TGTGCCAGCAGCAAAACGGAGGTTAGCGGGGGGACGTACAATGAGCAGTTCTTC.